The 2 T cell receptor beta chains in this list originate from one sample, sequenced in a study of T-cell memory formation after mild COVID-19. TCRdb reprocessed the 5' RACE reads with MiXCR, giving one entry per CDR3 protein. Of approximately 560,000 distinct CDR3 sequences listed, around a sixth were seen once; the top ten hold roughly 7.7%. Sequencing used PBMCs or a T cell subset sorted from them (not recorded which). The receptors were gathered from an adult woman who had mild COVID-19 (a few samples of this study predate the infection). Cell type and time point are not known.

This chain connects TRBV6-2 or TRBV6-3 to TRBJ1-2, with D possibly matching TRBD1 (5 bases). The germline gives CDR1 MNHEY, CDR2 SVGEGT. Trimming took 0 bases from V and 7 from J, leaving 12 bases between them. CDR3 length: 14 amino acids. Here the CDR3 DNA reads TGTGCCAGCAGTTACTCTGGGGCCGGGGCTGGCTACACCTTC. Translation: CASSYSGAGAGYTF.

This clonotype was found a few times. J is TRBJ2-4 and V is TRBV5-1; TRBD1 or TRBD2 may be the D gene (5 bases each). Germline values: CDR1 SGHRS, CDR2 YFSETQ. The CDR3 has 14 residues. The V end was cut by 0 bases, the J end by 9 bases, with 13 bases between. The CDR3 coding sequence is TGCGCCAGCAGCTTGGGAGGGGAAGGAGGCATTCAGTACTTC. Protein product: CASSLGGEGGIQYF.